A single sample is the source of the 10 T cell receptor beta chains below, sequenced in a study of shared clonotypes between healthy human individuals. Here immunoSEQ multiplex PCR was the method, and the copy in TCRdb shows in-frame clones only, minus some. The sample records some 2,400,000 clones, under 97% being singletons. The sample was naive CD4+ T cells sorted from blood. Stated subset: CD45RA+ positively selected. The source is a man aged 18 to 30 in good health.

The rearrangement joins TRBV6-1 to TRBJ2-7; 13 bases are a match to TRBD2. The CDR3 is made up of 17 amino acids. Germline-derived CDR1 and CDR2 are MNHNS and SASEGT. V was pared by 4 bases and J by 0 bases, with 6 bases of the junction left unmatched. In nucleotides, the CDR3 is TGTGCCAGCAGTGGAGCCACTAGCGGGGGGGCCTCCTACGAGCAGTACTTC. This codes for CASSGATSGGASYEQYF.

This clone was seen only once. The chain uses TRBV2 and TRBJ2-4; 7 positions match TRBD1. CDR3 length: 18 amino acids. Trimming at V came to 4 bases and at J to 1 base, leaving 13 bases not matched to a gene. Germline CDR1 SNHLY, CDR2 FYNNEI. The CDR3 sequence is CASSVGTETLGAKNIQYF. The DNA of the CDR3 is TGTGCCAGCAGTGTCGGGACAGAAACTCTTGGTGCCAAAAACATTCAGTACTTC.

The chain links TRBV7-3 to TRBJ2-2, with D possibly being TRBD2 (7 bases). Trimming pared 5 bases from V and 4 bases from J, leaving 17 bases between. This CDR3 has 16 amino acids. The germline CDR1 and CDR2 sequences are SGHTA and FQGTGA. As DNA, the CDR3 is TGTGCCAGCAGCCCCAGGGGCGGGGGCCCCACCGGGGAGCTGTTTTTT. It is translated as CASSPRGGGPTGELFF.

The rearrangement uses TRBV5-1 and TRBJ2-3, with a possible D match to TRBD1 (6 bases). The germline CDR1 and CDR2 sequences are SGHRS and YFSETQ. Trimming shortened V by 4 bases and J by 2 bases, and 17 bases separated the two germline ends. CDR3 length: 16 amino acids. CDR3 sequence (DNA): TGCGCCAGCAGCGCAGGACAGAACTTATACACAGATACGCAGTATTTT. Protein: CASSAGQNLYTDTQYF.

This rearrangement joins TRBV12-5 to TRBJ2-3; 7 positions agree with TRBD1. The CDR3 is made up of 16 amino acids. V shed 0 bases, J shed 2 bases, and the junction held 5 bases outside the gene matches. Germline V gene sequence: CDR1 LGHNT, CDR2 FRNRAP. The CDR3 bases are TGTGCTAGTGGTTTGGTTGTGGGACAGCTCACAGATACGCAGTATTTT. It specifies CASGLVVGQLTDTQYF.

This clone is a singleton in its sample. The chain uses TRBV4-3 and TRBJ1-6, with no clear D. Germline CDR1 is LGHNA and CDR2 is YSLEER. The CDR3 length is 15 residues. With 0 bases removed from V and 6 bases from J, the gap between germline ends came to 9 bases. This chain's CDR3 is CASSQDLAVNSPLHF. CDR3 DNA: TGCGCCAGCAGCCAAGATCTGGCAGTTAATTCACCCCTCCACTTT.

This chain links TRBV7-2 with TRBJ2-6, with D unclear. CDR3 length: 16 amino acids. Germline assignment: CDR1 SGHTA and CDR2 FQGNSA. With 5 bases removed from V and 0 bases from J, the gap between germline ends came to 11 bases. The CDR3 coding sequence is TGTGCCAGCAGCAAGGCCGCGCCCTCTGGGGCCAACGTCCTGACTTTC. Residues: CASSKAAPSGANVLTF. Supplemented by reference TRBV7-2 and TRBJ2-6, the full variable domain reads GAGVSQSPSNKVTEKGKDVELRCDPISGHTALYWYRQSLGQGLEFLIYFQGNSAPDKSGLPSDRFSAERTGGSVSTLTIQRTQQEDSAVYLCASSKAAPSGANVLTFGAGSRLTVL.

This clone came up once. This chain joins TRBV6-1 and TRBJ2-5; 13 bases are shared with TRBD2. The CDR3 runs 20 residues. V shed 4 bases, J shed 3 bases, and the junction held 17 bases outside the gene matches. CDR1 is MNHNS and CDR2 is SASEGT in the germline V gene. The CDR3 DNA reads as TGTGCCAGCAGTGTGGGAGGACTAGCGGGAGTTCCAGCACCAAAAGAGACCCAGTACTTC. This codes for CASSVGGLAGVPAPKETQYF.

The chain has TRBV2 and TRBJ2-5, with 9 bases fitting TRBD2. This CDR3 comprises 17 residues. The germline CDR1 and CDR2 sequences are SNHLY and FYNNEI. J gave up 5 bases and V 1 base, and 11 bases lay outside the gene matches. The CDR3 protein is CASSEGEGSGGRETQYF. CDR3 coding DNA: TGTGCCAGCAGTGAAGGGGAGGGTAGCGGGGGCCGGGAGACCCAGTACTTC.

This clone occurred once. The V call is TRBV15, the J call TRBJ2-2; 9 bases match TRBD1. Germline trimming cut 6 bases from V and 6 bases from J; bases unmatched to any gene: 8. Germline lookup yields CDR1 LNHNV and CDR2 YYDKDF (reference sequence). This CDR3 is built from 15 residues. CDR3 nucleotides: TGTGCCACCAGGAGGACAGGGGTAGTCGCCGGGGAGCTGTTTTTT. It codes for CATRRTGVVAGELFF.